Sequencing of this TCR beta chain was carried out in a study of the immune and genomic landscape of osteosarcoma (TCRdb year 2020). As for the study more broadly: A total of around 47 pediatric and adult patients with high-grade osteosarcoma made up the overall cohort, and the median age at diagnosis was approximately 25 years (range roughly 5-85). The study profiled osteosarcoma specimens with whole genome, RNA and T-cell receptor sequencing plus immunohistochemistry and reverse phase protein arrays to define immunogenic potential. An explanation for the limited clinical activity of immune checkpoint inhibitors in osteosarcoma was sought in the study. The cohort was enriched for poor-risk disease, as unfavorable pathologic response to standard therapy was shown in around 73% of the cohort and about 67% of the cohort were deceased. In the overall cohort, over 50% of patients were male, and localized disease at diagnosis was presented by roughly 80% of patients. Three patients contributed a couple of samples from the same tumor site. TCR sequencing results were integrated with transcriptome, protein array and immunostaining data to characterize the osteosarcoma immunogenomic landscape. The research as a whole found: Alongside the frozen tumor specimens, matched blood was collected from only a couple of patients. Clonality benchmarks were derived from external normal skin and healthy peripheral blood data rather than from matched normal tissue. Higher TCR productive clonality was observed in the immune-hot C3 cluster than in the cold C1 cluster, although TCR productive clonality remained low overall. About five cases had a single hyperexpanded clone dominating the repertoire, and all had fewer than 100 T-cell clonotypes. Overall, productive TCR clonality was low, with a mean of 0.09 and a maximum of 0.3, which suggests limited clonal expansion of T cells. Because osteosarcoma is rare and all possible samples were collected, sample size was not determined by any statistical method.

The ImmunoSEQ Assay (Adaptive Biotechnologies) was used to immunosequence the CDR3 regions of the TCR beta chain. Per the authors' processing: TCRB rearrangements, read counts, read proportions and gene usage were exported through the ImmunoSEQ Analyzer platform. T-cell clonality was computed as 1 minus Pielou's evenness on productive rearrangements. In the clonal space homeostasis analysis, clonotypes were binned as rare, small, medium, large or hyperexpanded (0.01 to 1 of the repertoire). TCR productive clonality was compared across immune clusters C1, C2 and C3 using the Wilcoxon rank sum test. In its TCRdb copy, this immuneACCESS table keeps in-frame sequences only and misses some clones. Where compared with another copy, unresolved V genes explain less than half of these, and the others have no known cause. V, J and clone size are those of that table, while D and trimming were read from the DNA. The sample table shows 350 to 500 clones, and over 80% are seen once. The ten largest clones represent 6% to 8.5% of the sample.

About this clone itself: Its antigen remains unidentified. Within one base of it there is no much larger clone, and no base qualities were kept.

Specimens were post-treatment primary, local recurrence and metastasis tumors from poor-prognosis patients. This TCR was recovered from a young woman with osteosarcoma. The age is the age at diagnosis. Sequenced input: tumor tissue from a local recurrence in the humerus. The sample's cell subset or site label is to be understood as: locally recurrent osteosarcoma tumor.

DNA sequence: TGTGCCAGCAGCTTATTCGGGAGATACACTGAAGCTTTCTTT. The resulting protein is CASSLFGRYTEAFF. The rearranged segments are TRBV7-9 and TRBJ1-1, with no D gene named confidently. Relative to germline, V is 2 bases shorter and J is 3 bases shorter, with 10 bases between their ends. CDR1 and CDR2 (SEHNR, FQNEAQ) derive from the germline V gene (reference sequence). From cysteine to phenylalanine, the CDR3 is 14 amino acids long. Only the CDR3 DNA stays, 42 bases, in frame from base 1.